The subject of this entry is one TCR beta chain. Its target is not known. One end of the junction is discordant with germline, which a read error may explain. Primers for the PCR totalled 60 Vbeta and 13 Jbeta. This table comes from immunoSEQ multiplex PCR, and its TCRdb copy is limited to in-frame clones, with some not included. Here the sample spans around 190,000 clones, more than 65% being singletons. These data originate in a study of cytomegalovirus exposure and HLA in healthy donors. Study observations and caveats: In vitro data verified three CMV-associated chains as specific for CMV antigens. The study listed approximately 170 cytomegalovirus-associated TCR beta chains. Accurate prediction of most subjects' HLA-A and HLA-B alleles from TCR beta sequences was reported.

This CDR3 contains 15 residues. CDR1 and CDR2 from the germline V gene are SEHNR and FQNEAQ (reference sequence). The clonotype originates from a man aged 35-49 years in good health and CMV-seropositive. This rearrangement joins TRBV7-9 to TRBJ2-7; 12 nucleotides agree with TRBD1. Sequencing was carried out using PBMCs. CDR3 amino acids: CSSSLMGQGAYEQYF. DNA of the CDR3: TGTTCCAGCAGCTTAATGGGACAGGGGGCGTACGAGCAGTACTTC.